This T cell receptor (beta chain) originates from a study of human T cells and chemical hapten exposure. This CDR3 has 14 amino acids. V lost 3 bases and J lost 6, with 12 bases in between. Germline assignment: CDR1 SNHLY and CDR2 FYNNEI. Time point: patch test 3, about 24 weeks after DPC sensitization. Treatment: therapeutic diphenylcyclopropenone sensitization with weekly scalp DPC. The library tagged individual cDNA molecules with unique molecular identifiers. One entry per CDR3 protein, called by TCRdb with MiXCR from the RACE reads. This table holds tens of thousands of distinct CDR3 sequences, 10% to 15% found once. Study results and caveats: DPC sensitization left the count of TCRs above 1 in 1000 unchanged.

For this clonotype: Its specificity is unknown.

Sequences were derived from whole blood, sampled in connection with sensitization to the hapten diphenylcyclopropenone (DPC). The chain couples TRBV2 to TRBJ2-1; D possibly corresponds to TRBD2 (7 bases). This clonotype originated in a woman between 45 and 60 years old with alopecia areata. Some clones in this sample may be carry-over from other donors' samples. The CDR3 nucleotides read TGTGCCAGCAGTGAGGCTAGGGGGGGCAATGAGCAGTTCTTC. Its translation is CASSEARGGNEQFF.